This passage covers 5 T cell receptor beta chains from one sample sequenced in a study of T cell responses to AZD1222 COVID-19 vaccine. Libraries were prepared by immunoSEQ multiplex PCR; TCRdb keeps only in-frame clonotypes and omits some of them. Here the sample spans about 130,000 clones, around 83% being singletons. The material sequenced was peripheral blood, taken on day 0 of AZD1222 vaccination. The receptor source for this set is an adult in good health.

The genes are TRBV27 and TRBJ1-2; maybe TRBD1 (6 bases). The germline V gene encodes CDR1 MNHEY and CDR2 SMNVEV (reference sequence). The CDR3 runs 14 residues. V was shortened by 5 bases and J by 2 bases, with 12 bases between the two germline ends. CDR3 residues: CASSAVTGNYGYTF. The DNA of the CDR3 is TGTGCCAGCAGTGCCGTAACAGGGAACTATGGCTACACCTTC.

V gene TRBV11-2 combines with J gene TRBJ2-6, with TRBD1 matching over 9 bases. Trimming at V came to 6 bases and at J to 4 bases, leaving 13 bases not matched to a gene. Germline V gene sequence: CDR1 SGHAT, CDR2 FQNNGV. The CDR3 is 18 residues long. CDR3 loop: CASSAPGQGLSGANVLTF. The CDR3 DNA sequence: TGTGCCAGCAGTGCCCCAGGACAGGGGCTTTCAGGGGCCAACGTCCTGACTTTC.

This clone was observed a handful of times. The CDR3 DNA follows: TGCGCCAGCAGACCCCGGGACGCCGGTGAAGCTTTCTTT. Protein: CASRPRDAGEAFF. The V and J genes are TRBV5-1 and TRBJ1-1; tentative D call: TRBD1 (5 bases). Germline V gene lookup returns CDR1 SGHRS and CDR2 YFSETQ. The CDR3 is 13 residues long. Deletions cut 5 bases from V and 7 bases from J, with 15 bases between.

The chain recombines TRBV19 with TRBJ2-1, with TRBD2 matching 13 bases. The CDR3 is 15 amino acids. The V gene's germline CDR1 is LNHDA and CDR2 SQIVND (reference sequence). The junction had 7 bases not matched to a gene; V was cut back by 7 bases and J by 7 bases. CDR3 DNA sequence: TGTGCCAGTACCCTACTAGCGGGAGGGTGGAATGAGCAGTTCTTC. Translation: CASTLLAGGWNEQFF.

The chain couples TRBV10-3 to TRBJ2-1, with 7 bases fitting TRBD1. CDR1 is ENHRY, CDR2 SYGVKD, per germline. The CDR3 has 16 amino acids. Trimming cost V 8 bases and J 13 bases; bases outside gene matches: 23. CDR3: CAIGGDRAFITEPQFF. The CDR3 region has the DNA TGTGCCATCGGGGGCGACAGGGCCTTTATAACCGAACCTCAGTTCTTC.